These 11 T cell receptor beta chains came from one sample sequenced in a study of blood T cell repertoires in COVID-19. Repertoires were generated with immunoSEQ multiplex PCR, while TCRdb's copy carries only in-frame clones and drops some. This table holds 90,000 to 150,000 clones, approximately 81% found once. The sample taken for sequencing was peripheral blood. The source of these receptors is a woman older than 75 with acute or convalescent COVID-19.

For the CDR3, the DNA is TGTGCCAGCTCAGCCACGGGACAGCTTAACTATGGCTACACCTTC. This codes for CASSATGQLNYGYTF. The V and J genes are TRBV18 and TRBJ1-2; 7 bases fit TRBD1. The length of the CDR3 is 15 residues. V gave up 5 bases and J gave up 1 base; unmatched junction bases: 7. CDR1 is KGHSH, CDR2 LQKENI, per germline. Variable domain in full (rest from reference TRBV18 and TRBJ1-2): NAGVMQNPRHLVRRRGQEARLRCSPMKGHSHVYWYRQLPEEGLKFMVYLQKENIIDESGMPKERFSAEFPKEGPSILRIQQVVRGDSAAYFCASSATGQLNYGYTFGSGTRLTVV.

V is TRBV11-1 and J is TRBJ2-3, with D unresolved. The germline V and J ends were trimmed by 3 bases and 4 bases, with 5 bases remaining between them. In germline, CDR1 is SGHAT, CDR2 FQDESV (reference sequence). This CDR3 region has 12 residues. The CDR3 spells CASSFFADTQYF. The CDR3 DNA reads TGTGCCAGCAGCTTTTTCGCAGATACGCAGTATTTT.

The chain uses TRBV6-5 and TRBJ1-2; the match to TRBD1 covers 7 bases. Per the germline V gene, CDR1 is MNHEY and CDR2 is SVGAGI. The V gene end was trimmed by 2 bases and the J gene end by 7 bases; junction bases not matched to a gene: 4. The CDR3 runs to 13 residues. CDR3 in DNA: TGTGCCAGCAGTTACCCCGGGACAGTTGGCTACACCTTC. The encoded protein is CASSYPGTVGYTF.

V gene TRBV18 combines with J gene TRBJ1-5, with D unresolved. The CDR3 covers 12 residues. The V gene's germline CDR1 is KGHSH and CDR2 LQKENI. V gave up 4 bases and J gave up 9 bases, with 10 bases separating them. CDR3 protein: CASSLEAGPQHF. The CDR3 DNA sequence: TGTGCCAGCTCACTTGAAGCGGGGCCCCAGCATTTT. Based on the CDR3 plus reference TRBV18 and TRBJ1-5, the full variable domain is NAGVMQNPRHLVRRRGQEARLRCSPMKGHSHVYWYRQLPEEGLKFMVYLQKENIIDESGMPKERFSAEFPKEGPSILRIQQVVRGDSAAYFCASSLEAGPQHFGDGTRLSIL.

The rearrangement links TRBV6-5 to TRBJ1-2; TRBD1 matches at 10 bases. The CDR3 is made up of 15 amino acids. Germline V gives CDR1 MNHEY, CDR2 SVGAGI. Unmatched junction bases numbered 9, after V lost 7 bases and J lost 4 bases. CDR3 nucleotide sequence: TGTGCCAGCACTCCCCGGGACAGGGGTTTCTATGGCTACACCTTC. Protein product: CASTPRDRGFYGYTF.

The gene calls are TRBV29-1 and TRBJ1-1, with D maybe TRBD1 (6 bases). Germline V gene data show CDR1 as SQVTM and CDR2 as ANQGSEA. The V and J ends lost 4 bases and 3 bases respectively, with 12 bases between them. The CDR3 consists of 13 residues. The CDR3 loop is CSVGNRVDTEAFF. The CDR3 DNA follows: TGCAGCGTTGGAAACAGGGTCGACACTGAAGCTTTCTTT. Filled out from reference TRBV29-1 and TRBJ1-1, the complete variable domain reads SAVISQKPSRDICQRGTSLTIQCQVDSQVTMMFWYRQQPGQSLTLIATANQGSEATYESGFVIDKFPISRPNLTFSTLTVSNMSPEDSSIYLCSVGNRVDTEAFFGQGTRLTVV.

The chain employs TRBV5-1 and TRBJ2-1; 10 nucleotides agree with TRBD2. Germline lookup yields CDR1 SGHRS and CDR2 YFSETQ. V was clipped by 4 bases and J by 3 bases; unmatched bases: 4. The CDR3 totals 15 residues. CDR3 in DNA: TGCGCCAGCAGCCCCACTAGCGGGAACTACAATGAGCAGTTCTTC. Translation: CASSPTSGNYNEQFF.

The chain combines TRBV27 with TRBJ1-3, with D hard to call. Germline values: CDR1 MNHEY, CDR2 SMNVEV (reference sequence). This CDR3 region has 12 residues. Between the trimmed V and J ends, which lost 4 bases and 2 bases, there was a span of 3 bases. The CDR3 protein is CASSSPGNTIYF. CDR3 nucleotide sequence: TGTGCCAGCAGTTCTCCTGGAAACACCATATATTTT.

The chain carries TRBV2 and TRBJ2-7, with TRBD2 identical over 13 bases. V lost 6 bases, J lost 7 bases, and 9 bases stayed unmatched. Germline CDR1 and CDR2: SNHLY and FYNNEI. The CDR3 sequence is 15 residues long. In DNA form, the CDR3 reads TGTGCCAGCAGGCGCGGGACTAGCGGGGTGAGTGAGCAGTACTTC. It specifies CASRRGTSGVSEQYF. The full variable domain, rest sourced from reference TRBV2 and TRBJ2-7, is EPEVTQTPSHQVTQMGQEVILRCVPISNHLYFYWYRQILGQKVEFLVSFYNNEISEKSEIFDDQFSVERPDGSNFTLKIRSTKLEDSAMYFCASRRGTSGVSEQYFGPGTRLTVT.

The CDR3 DNA is TGTGCCACCAGCGGACAGGGGTATAATTCACCCCTCCACTTT. This sequence encodes CATSGQGYNSPLHF. This chain joins TRBV15 and TRBJ1-6; 9 positions match TRBD1. The germline V gene has CDR1 LNHNV and CDR2 YYDKDF (reference sequence). CDR3 length equals 14 residues. V was clipped by 5 bases and J by 4 bases; unmatched bases: 0. The full variable domain, its missing parts supplied by reference TRBV15 and TRBJ1-6, is DAMVIQNPRYQVTQFGKPVTLSCSQTLNHNVMYWYQQKSSQAPKLLFHYYDKDFNNEADTPDNFQSRRPNTSFCFLDIRSPGLGDTAMYLCATSGQGYNSPLHFGNGTRLTVT.

This chain uses TRBV7-6 with TRBJ1-1, with D unresolved. The germline gives CDR1 SGHVS, CDR2 FNYEAQ. V shed 5 bases and J shed 0 bases, with 7 bases lying between them. The length of the CDR3 is 13 residues. CDR3 sequence: CASSGSLNTEAFF. The CDR3 region has the DNA TGTGCCAGCAGCGGTAGTCTGAACACTGAAGCTTTCTTT. The full variable domain, rest sourced from reference TRBV7-6 and TRBJ1-1, is GAGVSQSPRYKVTKRGQDVALRCDPISGHVSLYWYRQALGQGPEFLTYFNYEAQQDKSGLPNDRFSAERPEGSISTLTIQRTEQRDSAMYRCASSGSLNTEAFFGQGTRLTVV.